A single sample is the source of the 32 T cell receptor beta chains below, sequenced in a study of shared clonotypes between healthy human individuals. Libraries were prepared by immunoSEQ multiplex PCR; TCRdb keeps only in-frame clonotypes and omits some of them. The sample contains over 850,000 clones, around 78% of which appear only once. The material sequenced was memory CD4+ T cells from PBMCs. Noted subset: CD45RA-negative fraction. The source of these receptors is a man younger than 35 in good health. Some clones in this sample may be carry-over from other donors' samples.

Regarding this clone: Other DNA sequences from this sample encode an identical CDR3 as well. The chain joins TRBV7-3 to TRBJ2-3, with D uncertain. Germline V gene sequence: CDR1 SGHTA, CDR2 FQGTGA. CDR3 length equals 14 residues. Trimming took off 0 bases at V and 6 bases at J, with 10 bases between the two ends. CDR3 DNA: TGTGCCAGCAGCTTAACATTCGGCGCGGATACGCAGTATTTT. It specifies CASSLTFGADTQYF.

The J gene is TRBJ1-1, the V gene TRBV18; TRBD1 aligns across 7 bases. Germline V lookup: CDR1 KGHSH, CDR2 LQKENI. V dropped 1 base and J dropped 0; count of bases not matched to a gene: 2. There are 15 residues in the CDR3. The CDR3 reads CASSPQGAVNTEAFF. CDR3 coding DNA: TGTGCCAGCTCACCACAGGGGGCTGTGAACACTGAAGCTTTCTTT.

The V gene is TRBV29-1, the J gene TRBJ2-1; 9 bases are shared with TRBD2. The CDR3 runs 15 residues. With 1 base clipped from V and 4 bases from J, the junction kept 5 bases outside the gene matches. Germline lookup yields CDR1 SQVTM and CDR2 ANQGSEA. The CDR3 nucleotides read TGCAGCGTTGAAGGCCCGGGACTAGCTTACAATGAGCAGTTCTTC. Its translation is CSVEGPGLAYNEQFF.

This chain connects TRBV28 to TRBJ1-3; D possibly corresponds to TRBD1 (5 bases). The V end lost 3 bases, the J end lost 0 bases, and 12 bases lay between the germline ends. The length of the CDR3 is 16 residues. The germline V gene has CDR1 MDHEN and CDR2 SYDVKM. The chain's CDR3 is CASSFLRQNSGNTIYF. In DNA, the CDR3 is TGTGCCAGCAGTTTCCTTAGACAGAACTCTGGAAACACCATATATTTT.

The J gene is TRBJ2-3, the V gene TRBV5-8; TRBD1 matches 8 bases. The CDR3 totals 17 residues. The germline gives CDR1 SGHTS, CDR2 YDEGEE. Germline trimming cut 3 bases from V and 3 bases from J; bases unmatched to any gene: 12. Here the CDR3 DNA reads TGTGCCAGCAGCTCAGGACAGGGCAAGTGGGGGACAGATACGCAGTATTTT. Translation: CASSSGQGKWGTDTQYF.

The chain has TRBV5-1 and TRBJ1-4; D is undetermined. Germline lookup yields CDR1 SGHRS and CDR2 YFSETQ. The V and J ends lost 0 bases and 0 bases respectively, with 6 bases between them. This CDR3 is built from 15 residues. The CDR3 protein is CASSLGASTNEKLFF. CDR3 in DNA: TGCGCCAGCAGCTTGGGGGCTTCAACTAATGAAAAACTGTTTTTT.

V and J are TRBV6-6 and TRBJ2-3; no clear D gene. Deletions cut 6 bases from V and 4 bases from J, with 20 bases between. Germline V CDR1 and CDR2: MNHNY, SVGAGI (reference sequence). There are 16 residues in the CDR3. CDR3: CASRTLGVEAPDTQYF. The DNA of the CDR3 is TGTGCCAGCAGAACCCTTGGGGTTGAGGCTCCAGATACGCAGTATTTT.

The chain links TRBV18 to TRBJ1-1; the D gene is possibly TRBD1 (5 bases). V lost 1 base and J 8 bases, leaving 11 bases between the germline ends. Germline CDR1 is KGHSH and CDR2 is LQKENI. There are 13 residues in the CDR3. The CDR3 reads CASSPQGFKEAFF. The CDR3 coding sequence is TGTGCCAGCTCACCACAGGGGTTTAAGGAAGCTTTCTTT.

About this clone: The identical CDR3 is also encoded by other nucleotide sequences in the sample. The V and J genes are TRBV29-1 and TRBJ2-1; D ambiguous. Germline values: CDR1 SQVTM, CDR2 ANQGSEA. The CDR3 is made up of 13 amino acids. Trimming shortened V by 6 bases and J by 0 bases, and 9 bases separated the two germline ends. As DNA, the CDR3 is TGCAGCGTCACTGAAAGCTCCTACAATGAGCAGTTCTTC. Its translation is CSVTESSYNEQFF.

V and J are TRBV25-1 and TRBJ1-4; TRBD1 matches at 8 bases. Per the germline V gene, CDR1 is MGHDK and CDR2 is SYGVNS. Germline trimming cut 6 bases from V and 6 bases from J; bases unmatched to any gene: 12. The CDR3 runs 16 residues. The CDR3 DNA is TGTGCCAGCAGCCGACACCGGACAGGGCGGGATGAAAAACTGTTTTTT. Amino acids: CASSRHRTGRDEKLFF. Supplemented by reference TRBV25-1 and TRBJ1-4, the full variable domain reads EADIYQTPRYLVIGTGKKITLECSQTMGHDKMYWYQQDPGMELHLIHYSYGVNSTEKGDLSSESTVSRIRTEHFPLTLESARPSHTSQYLCASSRHRTGRDEKLFFGSGTQLSVL.

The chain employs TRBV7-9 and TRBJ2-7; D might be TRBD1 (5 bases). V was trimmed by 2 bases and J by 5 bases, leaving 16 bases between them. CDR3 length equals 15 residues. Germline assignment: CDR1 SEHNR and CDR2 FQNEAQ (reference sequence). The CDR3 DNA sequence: TGTGCCAGCAGCTTATTGTCGACAGTTCTCCACGAGCAGTACTTC. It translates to CASSLLSTVLHEQYF.

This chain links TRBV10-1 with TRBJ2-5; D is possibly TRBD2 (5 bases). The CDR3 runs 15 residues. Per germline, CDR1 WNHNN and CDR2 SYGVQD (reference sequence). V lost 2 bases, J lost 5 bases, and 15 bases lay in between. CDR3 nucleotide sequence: TGCGCCAGCAGTGAGGATTCGAGGGCCCGGGAGACCCAGTACTTC. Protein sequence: CASSEDSRARETQYF.

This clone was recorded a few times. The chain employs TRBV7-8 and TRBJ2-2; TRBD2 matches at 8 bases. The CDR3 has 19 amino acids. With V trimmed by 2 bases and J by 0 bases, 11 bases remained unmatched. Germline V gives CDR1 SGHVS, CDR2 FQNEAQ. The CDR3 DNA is TGTGCCAGCAGCTTATTCATTATCCCTAGCGGGTCGAACACCGGGGAGCTGTTTTTT. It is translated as CASSLFIIPSGSNTGELFF.

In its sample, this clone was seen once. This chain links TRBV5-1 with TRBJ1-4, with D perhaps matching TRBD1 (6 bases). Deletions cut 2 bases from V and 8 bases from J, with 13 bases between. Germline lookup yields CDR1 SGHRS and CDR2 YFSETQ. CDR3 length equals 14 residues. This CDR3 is CASSLQGPGEKLFF. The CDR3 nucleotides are TGCGCCAGCAGCTTACAGGGCCCGGGCGAAAAACTGTTTTTT.

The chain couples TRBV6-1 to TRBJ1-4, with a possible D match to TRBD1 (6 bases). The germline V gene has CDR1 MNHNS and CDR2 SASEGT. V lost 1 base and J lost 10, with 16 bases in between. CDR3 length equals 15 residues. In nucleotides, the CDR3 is TGTGCCAGCAGTGAAGGGGGGGGCGCGGGTGGAAAACTGTTTTTT. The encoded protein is CASSEGGGAGGKLFF.

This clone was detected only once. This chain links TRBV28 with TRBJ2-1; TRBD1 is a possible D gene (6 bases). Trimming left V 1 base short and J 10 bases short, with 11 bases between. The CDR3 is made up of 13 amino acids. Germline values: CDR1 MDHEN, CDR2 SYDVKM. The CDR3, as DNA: TGTGCCAGCAGTTTATCCCCAGACAGGGAGCAGTTCTTC. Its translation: CASSLSPDREQFF.

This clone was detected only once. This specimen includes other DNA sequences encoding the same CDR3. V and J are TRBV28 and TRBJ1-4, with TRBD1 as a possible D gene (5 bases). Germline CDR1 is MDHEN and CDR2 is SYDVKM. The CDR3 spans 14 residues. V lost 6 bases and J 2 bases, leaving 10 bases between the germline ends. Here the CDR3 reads CASRPGGTNEKLFF. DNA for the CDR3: TGTGCCAGCAGACCGGGGGGGACTAATGAAAAACTGTTTTTT. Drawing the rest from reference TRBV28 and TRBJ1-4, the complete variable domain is DVKVTQSSRYLVKRTGEKVFLECVQDMDHENMFWYRQDPGLGLRLIYFSYDVKMKEKGDIPEGYSVSREKKERFSLILESASTNQTSMYLCASRPGGTNEKLFFGSGTQLSVL.

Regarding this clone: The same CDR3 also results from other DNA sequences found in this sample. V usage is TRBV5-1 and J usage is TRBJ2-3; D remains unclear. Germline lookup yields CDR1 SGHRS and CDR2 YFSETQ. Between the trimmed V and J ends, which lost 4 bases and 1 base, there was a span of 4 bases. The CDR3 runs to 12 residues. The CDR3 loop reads CASSLRTDTQYF. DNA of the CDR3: TGCGCCAGCAGCCTCCGCACAGATACGCAGTATTTT.

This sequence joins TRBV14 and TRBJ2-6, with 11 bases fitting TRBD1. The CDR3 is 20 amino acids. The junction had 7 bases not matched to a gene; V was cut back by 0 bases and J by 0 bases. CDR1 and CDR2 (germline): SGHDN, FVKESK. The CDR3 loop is CASSQDPRDRGYSGANVLTF. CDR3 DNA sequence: TGTGCCAGCAGCCAAGATCCCCGGGACAGGGGGTACTCTGGGGCCAACGTCCTGACTTTC.

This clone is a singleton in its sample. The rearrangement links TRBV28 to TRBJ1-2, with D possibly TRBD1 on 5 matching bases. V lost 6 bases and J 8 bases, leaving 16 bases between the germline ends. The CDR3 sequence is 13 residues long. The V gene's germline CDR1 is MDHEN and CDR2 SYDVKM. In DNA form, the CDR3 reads TGTGCCAGCAGCAACGACGGGGGTAGAGGCTACACCTTC. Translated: CASSNDGGRGYTF.

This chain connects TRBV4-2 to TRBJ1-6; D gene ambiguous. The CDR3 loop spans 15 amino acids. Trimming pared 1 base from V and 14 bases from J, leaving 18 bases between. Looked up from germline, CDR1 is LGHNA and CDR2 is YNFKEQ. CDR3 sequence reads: CASSQGGQKGPTLHF. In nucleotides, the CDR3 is TGTGCCAGCAGCCAAGGCGGGCAGAAGGGCCCAACCCTCCACTTT.

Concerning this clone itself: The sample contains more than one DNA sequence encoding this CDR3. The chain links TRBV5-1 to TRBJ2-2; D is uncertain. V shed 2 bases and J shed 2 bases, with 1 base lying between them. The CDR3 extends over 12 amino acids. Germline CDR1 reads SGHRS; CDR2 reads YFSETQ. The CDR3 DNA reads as TGCGCCAGCAGCTTTAACACCGGGGAGCTGTTTTTT. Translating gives CASSFNTGELFF.

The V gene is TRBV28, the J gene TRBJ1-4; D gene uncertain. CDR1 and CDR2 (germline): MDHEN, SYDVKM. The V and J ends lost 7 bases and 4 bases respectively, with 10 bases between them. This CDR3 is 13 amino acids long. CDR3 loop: CASTLGYNEKLFF. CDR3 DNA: TGTGCCAGCACACTGGGGTATAATGAAAAACTGTTTTTT.

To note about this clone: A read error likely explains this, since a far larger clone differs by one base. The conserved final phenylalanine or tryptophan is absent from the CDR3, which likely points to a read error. For the CDR3, the DNA is TGCAGTGTAAGCGGCTCCTACGAGCAGTACCTC. It encodes CSVSGSYEQYL. The chain joins TRBV20-1 to TRBJ2-7, with D maybe TRBD2 (5 bases). The germline gives CDR1 DFQATT, CDR2 SNEGSKA (reference sequence). Trimming stripped 7 bases from V and 0 bases from J, with 7 bases between. CDR3 length equals 11 residues.

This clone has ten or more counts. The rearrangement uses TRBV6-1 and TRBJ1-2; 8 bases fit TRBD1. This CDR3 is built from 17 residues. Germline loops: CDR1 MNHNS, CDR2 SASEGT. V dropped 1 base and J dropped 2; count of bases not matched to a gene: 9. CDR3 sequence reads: CASSEGGGQGGNYGYTF. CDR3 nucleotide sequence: TGTGCCAGCAGTGAAGGGGGAGGACAGGGAGGCAACTATGGCTACACCTTC.

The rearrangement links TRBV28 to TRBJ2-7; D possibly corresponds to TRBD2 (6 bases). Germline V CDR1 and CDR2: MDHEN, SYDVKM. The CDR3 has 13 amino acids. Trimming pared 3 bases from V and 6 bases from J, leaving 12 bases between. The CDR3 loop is CASSLAGRVEQYF. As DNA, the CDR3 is TGTGCCAGCAGTTTGGCGGGGCGGGTCGAGCAGTACTTC.

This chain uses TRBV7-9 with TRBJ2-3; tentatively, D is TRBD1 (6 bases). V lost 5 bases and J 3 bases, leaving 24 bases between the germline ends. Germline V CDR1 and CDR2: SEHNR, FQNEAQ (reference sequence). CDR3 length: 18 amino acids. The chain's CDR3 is CASSPIPLSGRGTDTQYF. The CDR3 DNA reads TGTGCCAGCAGCCCCATTCCCCTCAGTGGCAGGGGTACAGATACGCAGTATTTT.

The CDR3 loop is CASKAESYNEQFF. As DNA, the CDR3 is TGTGCCAGCAAAGCGGAGTCCTACAATGAGCAGTTCTTC. The V gene is TRBV25-1, the J gene TRBJ2-1, with TRBD2 as a possible D gene (5 bases). The V gene lost 7 bases and the J gene lost 1 base, with 8 bases spanning the gap. The CDR3 is 13 residues long. CDR1 and CDR2 from the germline V gene are MGHDK and SYGVNS.

CDR3 coding DNA: TGTGCCAGCAGAGAGACTAGCGGGAGCCTCTACGAGCAGTACTTC. Protein: CASRETSGSLYEQYF. V is TRBV2 and J is TRBJ2-7, with 12 bases matching TRBD2. Germline CDR1 and CDR2: SNHLY and FYNNEI. The CDR3 runs 15 residues. J gave up 3 bases and V 6 bases, and 6 bases lay outside the gene matches.

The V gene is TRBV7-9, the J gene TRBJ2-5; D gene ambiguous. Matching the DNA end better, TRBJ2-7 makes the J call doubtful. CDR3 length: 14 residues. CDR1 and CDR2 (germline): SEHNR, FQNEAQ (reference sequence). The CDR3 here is CASSLVQGVYEQYF. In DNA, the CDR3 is TGTGCCAGCAGCCTCGTACAAGGAGTCTACGAGCAGTACTTC.

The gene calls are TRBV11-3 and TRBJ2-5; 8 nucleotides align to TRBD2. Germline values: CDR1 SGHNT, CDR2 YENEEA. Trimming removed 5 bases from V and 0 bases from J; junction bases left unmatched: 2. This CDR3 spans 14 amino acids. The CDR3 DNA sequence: TGTGCCAGCAGCCCGGGGGGGGACCAAGAGACCCAGTACTTC. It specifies CASSPGGDQETQYF.

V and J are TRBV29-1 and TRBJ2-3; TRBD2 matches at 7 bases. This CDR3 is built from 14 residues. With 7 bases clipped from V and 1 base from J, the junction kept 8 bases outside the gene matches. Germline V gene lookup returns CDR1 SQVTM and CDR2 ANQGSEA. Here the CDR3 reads CSALGGSRTDTQYF. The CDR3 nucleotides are TGCAGCGCCCTGGGCGGGAGTCGCACAGATACGCAGTATTTT.